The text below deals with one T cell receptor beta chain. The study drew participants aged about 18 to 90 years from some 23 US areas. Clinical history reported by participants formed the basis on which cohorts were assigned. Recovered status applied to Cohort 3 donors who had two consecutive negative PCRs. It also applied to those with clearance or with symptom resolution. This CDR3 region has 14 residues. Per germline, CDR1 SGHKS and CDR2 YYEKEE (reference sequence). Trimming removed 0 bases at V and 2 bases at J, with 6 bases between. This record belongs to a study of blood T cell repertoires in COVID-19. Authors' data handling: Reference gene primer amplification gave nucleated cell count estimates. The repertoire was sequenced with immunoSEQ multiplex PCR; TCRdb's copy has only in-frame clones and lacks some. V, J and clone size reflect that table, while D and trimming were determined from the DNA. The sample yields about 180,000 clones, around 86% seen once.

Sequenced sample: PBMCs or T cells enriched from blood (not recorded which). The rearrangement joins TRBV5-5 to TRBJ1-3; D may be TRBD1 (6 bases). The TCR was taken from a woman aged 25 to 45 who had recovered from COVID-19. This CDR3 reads CASSLAGAGNTIYF. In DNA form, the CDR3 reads TGTGCCAGCAGCTTGGCAGGGGCTGGAAACACCATATATTTT. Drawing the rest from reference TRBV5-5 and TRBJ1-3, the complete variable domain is DAGVTQSPTHLIKTRGQQVTLRCSPISGHKSVSWYQQVLGQGPQFIFQYYEKEERGRGNFPDRFSARQFPNYSSELNVNALLLGDSALYLCASSLAGAGNTIYFGEGSWLTVV.